Listed here is a single TCR beta chain. Primers for the PCR totalled 60 Vbeta and 13 Jbeta. Profiled with immunoSEQ multiplex PCR; TCRdb holds only in-frame clones, not every one. This repertoire includes about 74,000 clones. The CDR3 has 12 residues. CDR1 and CDR2 (germline): SGHTA, FQGNSA. Trimming took 2 bases from V and 2 from J, leaving 4 bases between them. The data stem from a study of cytomegalovirus exposure and HLA in healthy donors. The V gene is TRBV7-2, the J gene TRBJ2-7; D is undetermined. Material: PBMCs. This clonotype was obtained from a female donor in good health and CMV-seropositive. This CDR3 reads CASSLPAYEQYF. The CDR3 DNA is TGTGCCAGCAGCTTACCAGCCTACGAGCAGTACTTC.